The T cell receptor beta chain described here comes from a study of shared clonotypes between healthy human individuals. In its sample, this clone was seen once. Antigen: not known. Overall study findings and caveats: Large depth notwithstanding, sorted-subset sequencing proved incomplete by rarefaction. Approximately 4.9% of naive CD4 clonotypes were shared across several donors.

Deep-level settings were used for running the assay. The assay was immunoSEQ multiplex PCR, and TCRdb's table has in-frame clones only and misses some. Altogether millions of clones are present, over 85% being singletons, with the ten largest covering about 0.13%. Trimming shortened V by 0 bases and J by 7 bases, and 7 bases separated the two germline ends. CDR3 length: 13 residues. Germline CDR1 SGHDT, CDR2 YYEEEE. Sequenced material: naive CD4+ T cells sorted from blood. Subset meaning: CD45RA+ positively selected. This sequence was found in a man younger than 35 in good health. This sequence joins TRBV5-6 and TRBJ1-4; no definite D call. The CDR3 DNA reads as TGTGCCAGCAGCTTGGCCTCGGGTGAAAAACTGTTTTTT. It is translated as CASSLASGEKLFF. Full variable domain (outside the CDR3, taken from reference TRBV5-6 and TRBJ1-4): DAGVTQSPTHLIKTRGQQVTLRCSPKSGHDTVSWYQQALGQGPQFIFQYYEEEERQRGNFPDRFSGHQFPNYSSELNVNALLLGDSALYLCASSLASGEKLFFGSGTQLSVL.